What follows are 22 T cell receptor beta chains derived from one specimen sequenced in a study of blood T cell repertoires in COVID-19. Here immunoSEQ multiplex PCR was the method, and the copy in TCRdb shows in-frame clones only, minus some. The data hold about 64,000 clones, with just over 85% observed a single time. The sequencing sample was made of peripheral blood. The receptors stem from a woman aged 55-75 years with COVID-19, enrolled during active disease.

The V and J genes are TRBV6-5 and TRBJ2-7, with TRBD2 matching over 10 bases. This CDR3 spans 14 amino acids. The trim removed 6 bases at V and 1 base at J, leaving 3 bases unmatched. The germline V gene encodes CDR1 MNHEY and CDR2 SVGAGI. CDR3 amino acids: CASRPGLASYEQYF. DNA for the CDR3: TGTGCCAGCAGGCCGGGACTAGCGTCCTACGAGCAGTACTTC.

The chain combines TRBV6-5 with TRBJ1-5; maybe TRBD1 (6 bases). CDR1 MNHEY and CDR2 SVGAGI come from the germline V gene. V lost 5 bases and J 0 bases, leaving 8 bases between the germline ends. The CDR3 sequence is 14 residues long. CDR3 DNA sequence: TGTGCCAGCAGTCAGGGGTATAGCAATCAGCCCCAGCATTTT. Its translation is CASSQGYSNQPQHF.

This chain links TRBV7-9 with TRBJ2-5; D ambiguous. The CDR3 runs to 14 residues. Trimming took off 4 bases at V and 3 bases at J, with 12 bases between the two ends. The germline CDR1 and CDR2 sequences are SEHNR and FQNEAQ (reference sequence). Here the CDR3 reads CASSSQGAEETQYF. The CDR3 DNA reads as TGTGCCAGCAGCTCCCAAGGTGCGGAAGAGACCCAGTACTTC.

The J gene is TRBJ1-2, the V gene TRBV3-1 (or the pseudogene TRBV3-2); D possibly corresponds to TRBD1 (5 bases). The CDR3 consists of 13 residues. Germline V CDR1 and CDR2: LGHDT, YNNKEL (reference sequence). V gave up 1 base and J gave up 8 bases, with 11 bases separating them. The CDR3 DNA follows: TGTGCCAGCAGCCAAGTTTGGGGCCGAGGCTACACCTTC. Protein sequence: CASSQVWGRGYTF.

The chain links TRBV12-5 to TRBJ2-7; no firm D call. CDR1 LGHNT and CDR2 FRNRAP come from the germline V gene. There are 13 residues in the CDR3. Trimming removed 1 base from V and 6 bases from J, with 10 bases in between. The CDR3 DNA reads as TGTGCTAGTGGTTTGGGCCGGGTCGGCGAGCAGTACTTC. Translating gives CASGLGRVGEQYF. The entire variable domain, with the rest obtained from reference TRBV12-5 and TRBJ2-7, is as follows: DARVTQTPRHKVTEMGQEVTMRCQPILGHNTVFWYRQTMMQGLELLAYFRNRAPLDDSGMPKDRFSAEMPDATLATLKIQPSEPRDSAVYFCASGLGRVGEQYFGPGTRLTVT.

V gene TRBV9 combines with J gene TRBJ1-4; D is unclear. The CDR3 totals 15 residues. Trimming took off 1 base at V and 0 bases at J, with 7 bases between the two ends. From germline, CDR1 is SGDLS and CDR2 YYNGEE. Here the CDR3 reads CASSVSAATNEKLFF. DNA of the CDR3: TGTGCCAGCAGCGTAAGCGCCGCAACTAATGAAAAACTGTTTTTT.

In this sample, this clone turned up once. In nucleotides, the CDR3 is TGTGCCAGTAGTCTCCCCGGGACAGGGTGGAATGAGCAGTTCTTC. Translated: CASSLPGTGWNEQFF. V usage is TRBV19 and J usage is TRBJ2-1; 9 nucleotides match TRBD1. The CDR3 consists of 15 residues. Trimming at V came to 5 bases and at J to 7 bases, leaving 9 bases not matched to a gene. From germline, CDR1 is LNHDA and CDR2 SQIVND (reference sequence).

The gene calls are TRBV7-8 and TRBJ2-5; unclear D gene. CDR3 length: 16 amino acids. V lost 4 bases and J lost 2, with 17 bases in between. CDR1 and CDR2 (germline): SGHVS, FQNEAQ. CDR3 in amino acids: CASSSPSWPRQETQYF. The CDR3 DNA reads as TGTGCCAGCAGCTCACCCTCTTGGCCTAGGCAAGAGACCCAGTACTTC.

This clone turned up a few times. The CDR3 protein is CASSSLGQGPNTEAFF. The CDR3 coding sequence is TGTGCCAGTAGTTCCTTGGGACAGGGACCGAACACTGAAGCTTTCTTT. The chain carries TRBV19 and TRBJ1-1, with 9 bases aligning to TRBD1. Germline V CDR1 and CDR2: LNHDA, SQIVND (reference sequence). After removal of 5 bases from V and 1 base from J, the junction contained 8 bases not matched to a gene. This CDR3 region has 16 residues. Full variable domain (rest looked up from reference TRBV19 and TRBJ1-1): DGGITQSPKYLFRKEGQNVTLSCEQNLNHDAMYWYRQDPGQGLRLIYYSQIVNDFQKGDIAEGYSVSREKKESFPLTVTSAQKNPTAFYLCASSSLGQGPNTEAFFGQGTRLTVV.

The V gene is TRBV19, the J gene TRBJ2-7; 10 bases agree with TRBD1. Germline trimming cut 6 bases from V and 2 bases from J; bases unmatched to any gene: 7. The CDR3 is made up of 15 amino acids. Germline V gene data show CDR1 as LNHDA and CDR2 as SQIVND (reference sequence). CDR3 loop: CASRDGTGATYEQYF. As DNA, the CDR3 is TGTGCCAGTAGGGACGGGACAGGGGCGACCTACGAGCAGTACTTC.

The rearrangement joins TRBV28 to TRBJ2-6; 7 positions match TRBD1. The CDR3 consists of 15 residues. J was trimmed by 4 bases and V by 5 bases; bases with no gene match: 5. Germline-derived CDR1 and CDR2 are MDHEN and SYDVKM. The CDR3 DNA reads as TGTGCCAGCAGTAAACAGGGGTCAGGGGCCAACGTCCTGACTTTC. Its translation is CASSKQGSGANVLTF.

The chain links TRBV18 to TRBJ2-1; 15 bases agree with TRBD2. This CDR3 is 18 amino acids long. Germline lookup yields CDR1 KGHSH and CDR2 LQKENI. The junction had 7 bases not matched to a gene; V was cut back by 3 bases and J by 4 bases. For the CDR3, the DNA is TGTGCCAGCTCACCCTTTGGACTAGCGGGAGGGCCGTACAATGAGCAGTTCTTC. It translates to CASSPFGLAGGPYNEQFF.

This clone was found a few times. The chain joins TRBV9 to TRBJ2-3; 7 positions match TRBD2. The germline V gene has CDR1 SGDLS and CDR2 YYNGEE. This CDR3 is 16 amino acids long. Losses at the gene ends were 0 bases for V and 2 bases for J; bases not matched to a gene: 6. In DNA, the CDR3 is TGTGCCAGCAGCGTAGAGACGGGAGGCGTCACAGATACGCAGTATTTT. It specifies CASSVETGGVTDTQYF.

This clone was detected once. The chain combines TRBV7-9 with TRBJ2-3; D not resolved. The ends were cut back, 5 bases at V and 7 bases at J, with 16 bases in the middle. Germline V gene lookup returns CDR1 SEHNR and CDR2 FQNEAQ (reference sequence). This CDR3 spans 14 amino acids. In nucleotides, the CDR3 is TGTGCCAGCAGCGGGCTCAATCAGGTACATACGCAGTATTTT. The encoded protein is CASSGLNQVHTQYF.

The V call is TRBV2, the J call TRBJ2-5, with D possibly TRBD1 on 6 matching bases. V lost 3 bases to trimming and J lost 3 bases, with 8 bases between them. The germline V gene encodes CDR1 SNHLY and CDR2 FYNNEI. The CDR3 totals 13 residues. The CDR3 DNA reads as TGTGCCAGCAGTGATTCAGGGGAAGAGACCCAGTACTTC. This encodes CASSDSGEETQYF.

V is TRBV28 and J is TRBJ1-1, with 9 positions matching TRBD1. The ends lost 4 bases at V and 5 bases at J; junction bases unmatched: 8. The germline V gene encodes CDR1 MDHEN and CDR2 SYDVKM. This CDR3 spans 15 amino acids. Here the CDR3 DNA reads TGTGCCAGCAGTTCACAGGGGGCGGGGTGGACTGAAGCTTTCTTT. Translating gives CASSSQGAGWTEAFF.

This chain uses TRBV6-5 with TRBJ1-5, with TRBD1 as a possible D gene (6 bases). Germline V gene lookup returns CDR1 MNHEY and CDR2 SVGAGI. V lost 6 bases and J lost 3, with 9 bases in between. The CDR3 has 13 amino acids. The CDR3 region is CASRQGYNQPQHF. CDR3 in DNA: TGTGCCAGCAGACAGGGTTACAATCAGCCCCAGCATTTT.

The chain combines TRBV5-1 with TRBJ1-2; 8 bases fit TRBD1. The CDR3 runs to 14 residues. Germline CDR1 reads SGHRS; CDR2 reads YFSETQ. J lost 12 bases, V lost 4 bases, and 14 bases had no gene match. This chain's CDR3 is CASSEGDRTHGNTF. Here the CDR3 DNA reads TGCGCCAGCAGCGAGGGGGACAGGACCCATGGAAACACCTTC.

CDR3 sequence: CATSRDLMNTEAFF. In DNA, the CDR3 is TGTGCCACTTCCAGGGATCTCATGAACACTGAAGCTTTCTTT. The chain recombines TRBV19 with TRBJ1-1; a possible D gene is TRBD1 (5 bases). The germline V gene has CDR1 LNHDA and CDR2 SQIVND (reference sequence). The CDR3 spans 14 residues. Trimming cost V 10 bases and J 0 bases, with 15 bases left between them.

The V and J genes are TRBV5-1 and TRBJ2-5; D perhaps matches TRBD2 (6 bases). Trimming cost V 1 base and J 3 bases, with 10 bases left between them. Germline loops: CDR1 SGHRS, CDR2 YFSETQ. The CDR3 has 14 residues. CDR3 DNA: TGCGCCAGCAGCTTGATGACGGGGGAAGAGACCCAGTACTTC. Its translation: CASSLMTGEETQYF.

The rearrangement uses TRBV4-3 and TRBJ2-3, with 8 positions matching TRBD1. Germline trimming cut 4 bases from V and 2 bases from J; bases unmatched to any gene: 11. The length of the CDR3 is 17 residues. Germline V CDR1 and CDR2: LGHNA, YSLEER. CDR3 in amino acids: CASSLGITGGITDTQYF. CDR3 sequence (DNA): TGCGCCAGCAGCCTGGGCATAACAGGGGGGATCACAGATACGCAGTATTTT.

The J gene is TRBJ1-5, the V gene TRBV19, with no clear D. From germline, CDR1 is LNHDA and CDR2 SQIVND (reference sequence). The CDR3 extends over 16 amino acids. Trimming took off 3 bases at V and 0 bases at J, with 12 bases between the two ends. CDR3 sequence reads: CASSIHSAASNQPQHF. CDR3 coding DNA: TGTGCCAGTAGTATTCATAGTGCGGCTAGCAATCAGCCCCAGCATTTT.